These 23 T cell receptor beta chains were sequenced from one sample in a study of CD8 T cells in ankylosing spondylitis (dated by TCRdb to 2015 to 2018). Libraries were built with 5' RACE. Sequencing relied on an Illumina HiSeq 2500. The public reads were reanalyzed by TCRdb: fastp trimming at Q25, MiXCR alignment, in-frame beta chains only. Every distinct CDR3 protein forms one entry, paired with its most common genes and DNA. Present in this sample are just under 550,000 distinct CDR3 sequences, more than 9.5% of which were seen just once. Approximately 6.3% of the sample is held by the ten biggest clonotypes. The antigens for these receptors are not known. What the work shows at the level of the full study, not this receptor alone: Blood from ankylosing spondylitis patients appeared to be characterized by a TCR beta motif made up of under ten highly homologous amino acid variants.

The sequenced sample was blood, either unsorted or a sorted T cell fraction (not recorded which). The receptors originated from a male donor with ankylosing spondylitis.

This clonotype was seen a few times. The chain carries TRBV5-1 and TRBJ1-1; a weak D match, TRBD1 (5 bases). Germline V gene data show CDR1 as SGHRS and CDR2 as YFSETQ. Trimming removed 3 bases at V and 4 bases at J, with 13 bases between. The CDR3 runs to 14 residues. The CDR3 loop is CASSSSARATEAFF. The CDR3, as DNA: TGCGCCAGCAGCTCCTCAGCCAGGGCCACTGAAGCTTTCTTT. The entire variable domain, with the rest obtained from reference TRBV5-1 and TRBJ1-1, is as follows: KAGVTQTPRYLIKTRGQQVTLSCSPISGHRSVSWYQQTPGQGLQFLFEYFSETQRNKGNFPGRFSGRQFSNSRSEMNVSTLELGDSALYLCASSSSARATEAFFGQGTRLTVV.

The J gene is TRBJ2-1, the V gene TRBV20-1, with no clear D. Per the germline V gene, CDR1 is DFQATT and CDR2 is SNEGSKA (reference sequence). The CDR3 has 14 residues. V gave up 5 bases and J gave up 5 bases, with 16 bases separating them. The DNA for the CDR3 is TGCAGTGCTGACGCACGAGGACGTGACAATGAGCAGTTCTTC. Protein sequence: CSADARGRDNEQFF.

This clonotype has a count of ten or more. The gene calls are TRBV12-3 or TRBV12-4 and TRBJ2-1; the match to TRBD2 covers 12 bases. V lost 5 bases to trimming and J lost 10 bases; unmatched junction nucleotides: 9. This CDR3 spans 15 amino acids. CDR3 in amino acids: CASSTSTSGGTEQFF. CDR3 bases: TGTGCCAGCAGTACATCGACTAGCGGGGGAACCGAGCAGTTCTTC.

This clonotype was recorded a few times. The rearrangement links TRBV12-3 or TRBV12-4 to TRBJ2-2; D is perhaps TRBD2 (6 bases). The V end lost 7 bases, the J end lost 1 base, and 10 bases lay between the germline ends. This CDR3 comprises 14 residues. CDR3 in DNA: TGTGCCAGCACTCGGGGACTGAACACCGGGGAGCTGTTTTTT. This gives the protein CASTRGLNTGELFF.

The chain links TRBV3-1 to TRBJ1-1; 9 bases fit TRBD1. The CDR3 has 17 residues. Per germline, CDR1 LGHDT and CDR2 YNNKEL (reference sequence). Losses at the gene ends were 0 bases for V and 3 bases for J; bases not matched to a gene: 8. This CDR3 reads CASSQDGETGGDTEAFF. DNA of the CDR3: TGTGCCAGCAGCCAAGATGGGGAGACAGGGGGGGACACTGAAGCTTTCTTT.

This clonotype came up a few times. The chain joins TRBV15 to TRBJ1-1, with D perhaps matching TRBD1 (5 bases). The CDR3 sequence is 13 residues long. Deletions cut 4 bases from V and 5 bases from J, with 11 bases between. Germline CDR1 reads LNHNV; CDR2 reads YYDKDF (reference sequence). The CDR3: CATSTGTVTEAFF. The CDR3 DNA sequence: TGTGCCACCAGCACGGGGACGGTAACTGAAGCTTTCTTT.

This clonotype was counted between two and nine times. The chain recombines TRBV29-1 with TRBJ1-1; no clear D gene. Germline V lookup: CDR1 SQVTM, CDR2 ANQGSEA. Deletions cut 5 bases from V and 6 bases from J, with 16 bases between. The CDR3 contains 13 residues. The CDR3 here is CSVRTVARAEAFF. The DNA of the CDR3 is TGCAGCGTTCGGACGGTCGCTCGCGCTGAAGCTTTCTTT.

To note about this clonotype: A much larger clonotype is one base distant, so this may be a read error. This CDR3 fails to terminate in the conserved phenylalanine or tryptophan, so it likely reflects a read error. This chain joins TRBV7-9 and TRBJ1-1; D possibly corresponds to TRBD1 (5 bases). Looked up from germline, CDR1 is SEHNR and CDR2 is FQNEAQ (reference sequence). This CDR3 is 13 amino acids long. With 5 bases removed from V and 6 bases from J, the gap between germline ends came to 13 bases. This chain's CDR3 is CASSPREVSEAFL. In DNA, the CDR3 is TGTGCCAGCAGCCCCAGGGAGGTTTCTGAAGCTTTCCTT.

This chain joins TRBV12-3 or TRBV12-4 and TRBJ2-3; the D gene is possibly TRBD2 (6 bases). CDR3 length equals 15 residues. V shed 5 bases and J shed 2 bases, with 14 bases lying between them. The CDR3 sequence: CASSHHSGFTDTQYF. In nucleotides, the CDR3 is TGTGCCAGCAGTCACCATAGCGGTTTCACAGATACGCAGTATTTT.

This clonotype was observed at least ten times. The V call is TRBV9, the J call TRBJ2-3; tentatively, D is TRBD2 (6 bases). Trimming removed 2 bases from V and 2 bases from J, with 12 bases in between. The CDR3 is 15 residues long. Germline CDR1 SGDLS, CDR2 YYNGEE. CDR3 nucleotide sequence: TGTGCCAGCAGCGTTCAGGGAGGTGTCACAGATACGCAGTATTTT. It is translated as CASSVQGGVTDTQYF.

A few counts support this clonotype. The chain joins TRBV20-1 to TRBJ2-3, with 7 bases fitting TRBD1. The germline CDR1 and CDR2 sequences are DFQATT and SNEGSKA (reference sequence). The V and J ends lost 6 bases and 4 bases, in that order; junction bases with no gene match: 10. The CDR3 loop spans 14 amino acids. CDR3: CSAPQGSRPDTQYF. The CDR3 DNA follows: TGCAGTGCCCCACAGGGGAGCCGCCCAGATACGCAGTATTTT.

There are many counts of this clonotype. The chain carries TRBV5-1 and TRBJ2-5; D unresolved. Germline CDR1 is SGHRS and CDR2 is YFSETQ. The CDR3 totals 14 residues. Trimming removed 4 bases at V and 1 base at J, with 11 bases between. CDR3 nucleotides: TGCGCCAGCAGCGTTAGTGGCTCCCAAGAGACCCAGTACTTC. Amino acids: CASSVSGSQETQYF.

This clonotype was counted only a few times. The chain combines TRBV3-1 with TRBJ2-5; TRBD2 matches 11 bases. The CDR3 contains 15 residues. Germline V CDR1 and CDR2: LGHDT, YNNKEL (reference sequence). Trimming took 4 bases from V and 0 from J; bases not matched to a gene: 1. CDR3 bases: TGTGCCAGCAGCCCGGGACTAGCGGACCAAGAGACCCAGTACTTC. Translation: CASSPGLADQETQYF.

This clonotype was counted between two and nine times. The rearrangement links TRBV6-2 or TRBV6-3 to TRBJ2-1; tentatively, D is TRBD1 or TRBD2 (5 bases each). The V gene lost 8 bases and the J gene lost 14 bases, with 16 bases spanning the gap. Germline assignment: CDR1 MNHEY and CDR2 SVGEGT. The CDR3 runs to 11 residues. The CDR3 here is CASSQGGPEFF. The CDR3 coding sequence is TGTGCCAGCTCCCAGGGCGGGCCGGAGTTCTTC.

This clonotype was observed at least ten times. The rearrangement links TRBV11-2 to TRBJ1-1, with D tentatively TRBD1 (5 bases). CDR1 is SGHAT and CDR2 is FQNNGV in the germline V gene. The CDR3 is 13 residues long. Trimming took off 1 base at V and 4 bases at J, with 7 bases between the two ends. The CDR3 sequence is CASSLGRVTEAFF. CDR3 coding DNA: TGTGCCAGCAGCTTAGGCAGGGTCACTGAAGCTTTCTTT.

The chain has TRBV15 and TRBJ2-1, with a weak D call TRBD1 (5 bases). The CDR3 totals 14 residues. CDR1 and CDR2 from the germline V gene are LNHNV and YYDKDF (reference sequence). V was trimmed by 5 bases and J by 5 bases, leaving 13 bases between them. The CDR3 DNA reads as TGTGCCACCAGCTCAGGGATTATGGACAATGAGCAGTTCTTC. Translated: CATSSGIMDNEQFF.

The rearrangement links TRBV5-1 to TRBJ2-5; D gene ambiguous. The V end was cut by 1 base, the J end by 4 bases, with 20 bases between. Germline CDR1 is SGHRS and CDR2 is YFSETQ. The CDR3 has 17 amino acids. The CDR3 loop reads CASSLNPSLGIGETQYF. In nucleotides, the CDR3 is TGCGCCAGCAGCTTGAACCCGAGTCTTGGGATAGGAGAGACCCAGTACTTC.

In its sample, this clonotype was seen a few times. The rearrangement links TRBV10-3 to TRBJ2-7; D is tentatively TRBD1 or TRBD2 (5 bases each). The V end lost 10 bases, the J end lost 4 bases, and 8 bases lay between the germline ends. Germline V gene lookup returns CDR1 ENHRY and CDR2 SYGVKD. The CDR3 has 10 amino acids. CDR3 coding DNA: TGTGCCACAGGGAGTTACGAGCAGTACTTC. Its protein is CATGSYEQYF.

This clonotype was observed a few times. The chain has TRBV7-9 and TRBJ2-1; TRBD2 agrees at 8 bases. From germline, CDR1 is SEHNR and CDR2 FQNEAQ (reference sequence). CDR3 length equals 15 residues. The trim removed 2 bases at V and 9 bases at J, leaving 9 bases unmatched. The CDR3 is CASSLLNGRGTEQFF. In DNA form, the CDR3 reads TGTGCCAGCAGCTTACTTAACGGGAGGGGCACTGAGCAGTTCTTC.

This clonotype occurred a few times. The chain links TRBV6-1 to TRBJ1-2; 8 bases are shared with TRBD1. V trimming: 6 bases; J trimming: 6 bases; junction bases outside the gene matches: 21. There are 18 residues in the CDR3. Germline lookup yields CDR1 MNHNS and CDR2 SASEGT. The CDR3 nucleotides read TGTGCCAGCAGCCCCGTGCGGATGGCAGGGGGCAGTTATGATGGCTACACCTTC. Its protein is CASSPVRMAGGSYDGYTF.

This clonotype was seen more than once but under ten times. The rearrangement links TRBV3-1 to TRBJ2-7; D gene unclear. This CDR3 region has 15 residues. CDR1 is LGHDT, CDR2 YNNKEL, per germline (reference sequence). V lost 0 bases and J lost 5, with 14 bases in between. Here the CDR3 DNA reads TGTGCCAGCAGCCAAGATATTTCAGGAGCACACGAGCAGTACTTC. Amino acids: CASSQDISGAHEQYF.

The table lists this clonotype with many counts. The chain is built from TRBV12-3 or TRBV12-4 and TRBJ1-5; TRBD1 aligns across 8 bases. The CDR3 loop spans 12 amino acids. J lost 7 bases, V lost 6 bases, and 2 bases had no gene match. CDR3 coding DNA: TGTGCCAGCAGCCGACAGGGGCAGCCCCAGCATTTT. Translating gives CASSRQGQPQHF.

This clonotype was detected a few times. The J gene is TRBJ1-2, the V gene TRBV19, with D possibly TRBD1 on 5 matching bases. The CDR3 is 12 amino acids. Germline lookup yields CDR1 LNHDA and CDR2 SQIVND (reference sequence). V was pared by 3 bases and J by 13 bases, with 15 bases between. As DNA, the CDR3 is TGTGCCAGTAGTATCCTGGGGGACCTTTGCACCTTC. It encodes CASSILGDLCTF.